This passage covers 7 T cell receptor beta chains from one sample sequenced in a study of CD8+ T cells in alopecia areata. Regarding treatment: oral pan-JAK inhibitor, 5-10 mg twice daily. In each case, RNA was isolated and then reverse transcribed into cDNA as the sequencing template. Data came from immunoSEQ multiplex PCR; TCRdb stores just in-frame clones and leaves some out. The data show some 190,000 clones, with 66% seen just once and more than 0.95% held by the top ten. Sequenced material: CD4+ T cells sorted from blood, taken at approximately week 42, from a patient treated with tofacitinib. Receptors originate from a human donor with alopecia areata.

The rearrangement uses TRBV30 and TRBJ2-1; D unclear. V gave up 2 bases and J gave up 8 bases, with 19 bases separating them. Germline lookup yields CDR1 GTSNPN and CDR2 SVGIG (reference sequence). The CDR3 is made up of 15 amino acids. CDR3 DNA sequence: TGTGCCTGGAGTCCGCAGTTCACCGGTATAGATGAGCAGTTCTTC. It specifies CAWSPQFTGIDEQFF.

This rearrangement joins TRBV2 to TRBJ1-1, with 7 bases matching TRBD1. The CDR3 has 16 amino acids. Germline assignment: CDR1 SNHLY and CDR2 FYNNEI. V shed 6 bases, J shed 1 base, and the junction held 11 bases outside the gene matches. DNA for the CDR3: TGTGCCAGCAGGAGGGAGGGGGCGGCCACGAACACTGAAGCTTTCTTT. Its translation is CASRREGAATNTEAFF. Variable domain in full (rest from reference TRBV2 and TRBJ1-1): EPEVTQTPSHQVTQMGQEVILRCVPISNHLYFYWYRQILGQKVEFLVSFYNNEISEKSEIFDDQFSVERPDGSNFTLKIRSTKLEDSAMYFCASRREGAATNTEAFFGQGTRLTVV.

This clone was recorded a few times. The chain carries TRBV4-3 and TRBJ2-1, with 11 positions matching TRBD2. The V gene end was trimmed by 1 base and the J gene end by 6 bases; junction bases not matched to a gene: 5. The CDR3 covers 16 residues. Germline V lookup: CDR1 LGHNA, CDR2 YSLEER. The CDR3 sequence is CASSQGQLAGANEQFF. CDR3 DNA sequence: TGCGCCAGCAGCCAAGGACAACTAGCGGGGGCCAATGAGCAGTTCTTC.

Details on this clone: This may be a read error, as it is one base from a much larger clone. The V and J genes are TRBV6-1 and TRBJ1-1; a weak D match, TRBD1 (5 bases). The germline CDR1 and CDR2 sequences are MNHNS and SASEGT. This CDR3 has 13 amino acids. V was cut by 8 bases and J by 4 bases, with 14 bases left in between. The CDR3, as DNA: TGTGCCAGCCGAGGCAGGGCGTTCACTGAAGCTTTCTTT. This sequence encodes CASRGRAFTEAFF.

The chain uses TRBV11-2 and TRBJ2-2; D unclear. The CDR3 is 13 amino acids. V lost 3 bases and J 4 bases, leaving 6 bases between the germline ends. The germline V gene encodes CDR1 SGHAT and CDR2 FQNNGV. The CDR3 DNA reads as TGTGCCAGCAGCTTGCAAGGCACCGGGGAGCTGTTTTTT. This sequence encodes CASSLQGTGELFF.

This clone was seen just once. The genes are TRBV27 and TRBJ1-1, with TRBD1 matching 10 bases. Germline CDR1 and CDR2: MNHEY and SMNVEV (reference sequence). The V and J ends lost 5 bases and 3 bases, in that order; junction bases with no gene match: 12. The CDR3 is 17 amino acids. The CDR3 is CASSRNLPGQGYTEAFF. CDR3 nucleotide sequence: TGTGCCAGCAGTCGGAACCTCCCGGGACAGGGGTACACTGAAGCTTTCTTT.

This sequence joins TRBV28 and TRBJ2-7; 9 nucleotides line up with TRBD2. The CDR3 is made up of 17 amino acids. Losses at the gene ends were 5 bases for V and 2 bases for J; bases not matched to a gene: 13. Germline-derived CDR1 and CDR2 are MDHEN and SYDVKM. CDR3 residues: CASSPAWGSGGTYEQYF. Here the CDR3 DNA reads TGTGCCAGCAGTCCAGCGTGGGGTAGCGGGGGCACCTACGAGCAGTACTTC.